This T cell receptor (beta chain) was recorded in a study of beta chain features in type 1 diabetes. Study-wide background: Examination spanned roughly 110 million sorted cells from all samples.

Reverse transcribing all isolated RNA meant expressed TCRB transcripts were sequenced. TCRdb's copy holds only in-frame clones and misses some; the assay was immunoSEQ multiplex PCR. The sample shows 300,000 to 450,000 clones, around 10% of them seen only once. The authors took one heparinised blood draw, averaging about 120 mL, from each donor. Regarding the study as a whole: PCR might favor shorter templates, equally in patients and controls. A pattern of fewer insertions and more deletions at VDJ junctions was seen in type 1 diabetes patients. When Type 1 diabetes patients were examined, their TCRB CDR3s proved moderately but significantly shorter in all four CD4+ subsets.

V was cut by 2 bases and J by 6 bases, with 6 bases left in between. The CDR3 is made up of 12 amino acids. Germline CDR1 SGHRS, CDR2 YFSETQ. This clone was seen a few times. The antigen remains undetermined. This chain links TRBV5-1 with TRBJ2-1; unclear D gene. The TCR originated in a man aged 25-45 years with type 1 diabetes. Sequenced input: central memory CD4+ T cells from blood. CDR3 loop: CASSLDLNEQFF. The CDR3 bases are TGCGCCAGCAGCTTAGACCTCAATGAGCAGTTCTTC. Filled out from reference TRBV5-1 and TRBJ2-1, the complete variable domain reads KAGVTQTPRYLIKTRGQQVTLSCSPISGHRSVSWYQQTPGQGLQFLFEYFSETQRNKGNFPGRFSGRQFSNSRSEMNVSTLELGDSALYLCASSLDLNEQFFGPGTRLTVL.